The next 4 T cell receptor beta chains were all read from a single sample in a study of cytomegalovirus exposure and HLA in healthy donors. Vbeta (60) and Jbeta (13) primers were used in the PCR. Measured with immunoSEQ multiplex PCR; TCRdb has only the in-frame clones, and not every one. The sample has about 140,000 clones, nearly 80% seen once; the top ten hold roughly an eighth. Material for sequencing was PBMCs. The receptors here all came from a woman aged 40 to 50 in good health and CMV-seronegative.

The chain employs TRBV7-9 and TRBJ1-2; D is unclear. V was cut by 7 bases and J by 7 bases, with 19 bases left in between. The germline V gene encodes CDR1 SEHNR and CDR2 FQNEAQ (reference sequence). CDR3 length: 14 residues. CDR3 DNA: TGTGCCAGCATCAATACCCGAGGAAATGGTGGCTACACCTTC. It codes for CASINTRGNGGYTF.

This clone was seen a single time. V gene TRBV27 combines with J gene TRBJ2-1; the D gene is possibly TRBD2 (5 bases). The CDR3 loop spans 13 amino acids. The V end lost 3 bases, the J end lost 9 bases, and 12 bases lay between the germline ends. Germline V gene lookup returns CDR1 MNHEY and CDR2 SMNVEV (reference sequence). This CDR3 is CASSFMLGSEQFF. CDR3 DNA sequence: TGTGCCAGCAGTTTTATGTTGGGGAGTGAGCAGTTCTTC.

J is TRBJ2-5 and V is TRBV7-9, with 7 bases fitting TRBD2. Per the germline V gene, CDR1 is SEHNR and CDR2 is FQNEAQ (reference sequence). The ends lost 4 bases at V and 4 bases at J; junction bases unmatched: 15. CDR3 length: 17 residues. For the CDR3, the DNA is TGTGCCAGCAGCTCCTTCTCACCGCGGACTAGGATAGAGACCCAGTACTTC. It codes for CASSSFSPRTRIETQYF.

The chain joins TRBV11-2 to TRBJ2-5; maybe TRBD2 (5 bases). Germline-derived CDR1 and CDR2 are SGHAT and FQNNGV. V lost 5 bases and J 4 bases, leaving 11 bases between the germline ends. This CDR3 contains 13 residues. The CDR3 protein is CASSLGVLETQYF. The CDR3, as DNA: TGTGCCAGCAGCCTCGGGGTGCTAGAGACCCAGTACTTC.